Below are 19 T cell receptor beta chains sequenced from a single sample in a study of T cells in localized non-small cell lung cancer. The protocol was immunoSEQ multiplex PCR, while the TCRdb copy is restricted to in-frame clones and leaves out a portion. The sample yields 29,000 or so clones, 88% seen once. The source material was peripheral blood, sampled before any cancer treatment. The receptor set was obtained from a female donor of 60 years or more with stage III squamous cell lung carcinoma.

This chain connects TRBV4-1 to TRBJ2-7; a possible D gene is TRBD1 (7 bases). CDR1 is MGHRA and CDR2 is YSYEKL in the germline V gene. Trimming shortened V by 1 base and J by 3 bases, and 13 bases separated the two germline ends. CDR3 length: 15 residues. The CDR3: CASSQGVRGDYEQYF. The DNA of the CDR3 is TGCGCCAGCAGCCAAGGGGTCAGGGGGGACTACGAGCAGTACTTC.

The CDR3 nucleotides are TGTGCCAGCAGCCCCCGGGACGGGAACACTGAAGCTTTCTTT. The encoded protein is CASSPRDGNTEAFF. This chain connects TRBV7-2 to TRBJ1-1, with TRBD1 as a possible D gene (5 bases). The V gene's germline CDR1 is SGHTA and CDR2 FQGNSA. This CDR3 comprises 14 residues. The V end was cut by 5 bases, the J end by 1 base, with 11 bases between. The full variable domain, its missing parts supplied by reference TRBV7-2 and TRBJ1-1, is GAGVSQSPSNKVTEKGKDVELRCDPISGHTALYWYRQSLGQGLEFLIYFQGNSAPDKSGLPSDRFSAERTGGSVSTLTIQRTQQEDSAVYLCASSPRDGNTEAFFGQGTRLTVV.

CDR3 bases: TGCGCCAGCAGCCAAGATCTAGGGAAACTCCTCGCTTACGAGCAGTACTTC. Its translation: CASSQDLGKLLAYEQYF. The V and J genes are TRBV4-3 and TRBJ2-7; D gene unclear. Trimming stripped 0 bases from V and 4 bases from J, with 19 bases between. This CDR3 region has 17 residues. Germline V CDR1 and CDR2: LGHNA, YSLEER.

This chain uses TRBV5-6 with TRBJ2-6; tentatively, D is TRBD1 or TRBD2 (5 bases each). The CDR3 covers 19 residues. Germline loops: CDR1 SGHDT, CDR2 YYEEEE. Trimming took 4 bases from V and 5 from J, leaving 25 bases between them. CDR3 sequence (DNA): TGTGCCAGCAGCCCGAGGGGACCGACCTCTGCGGTGAGGGCCAACGTCCTGACTTTC. It yields the protein CASSPRGPTSAVRANVLTF.

The V call is TRBV29-1, the J call TRBJ1-2; 9 nucleotides align to TRBD1. Germline CDR1 is SQVTM and CDR2 is ANQGSEA. The J segment lost 4 bases and the V segment lost 2 bases, leaving 11 bases of the junction unmatched. CDR3 length: 16 residues. CDR3 loop: CSVEWDRVSPLYGYTF. CDR3 DNA: TGCAGCGTTGAATGGGACAGGGTTTCCCCCCTCTATGGCTACACCTTC. The variable domain in full, completed from reference TRBV29-1 and TRBJ1-2, reads SAVISQKPSRDICQRGTSLTIQCQVDSQVTMMFWYRQQPGQSLTLIATANQGSEATYESGFVIDKFPISRPNLTFSTLTVSNMSPEDSSIYLCSVEWDRVSPLYGYTFGSGTRLTVV.

This chain uses TRBV2 with TRBJ1-2; TRBD1 might be the D (5 bases). The CDR3 extends over 15 amino acids. V was cut by 3 bases and J by 4 bases, with 15 bases left in between. Per germline, CDR1 SNHLY and CDR2 FYNNEI. CDR3: CASSERGPLSYGYTF. Written as DNA, the CDR3 is TGTGCCAGCAGTGAGAGGGGCCCTCTAAGCTATGGCTACACCTTC.

V usage is TRBV11-3 and J usage is TRBJ2-3; maybe TRBD1 (5 bases). Between the trimmed V and J ends, which lost 2 bases and 6 bases, there was a span of 12 bases. This CDR3 is 14 amino acids long. The germline V gene has CDR1 SGHNT and CDR2 YENEEA. The CDR3 loop reads CASSLQGFDDTQYF. The CDR3 DNA reads TGTGCCAGCAGCTTACAGGGTTTTGACGATACGCAGTATTTT. Variable domain in full (rest from reference TRBV11-3 and TRBJ2-3): EAGVVQSPRYKIIEKKQPVAFWCNPISGHNTLYWYLQNLGQGPELLIRYENEEAVDDSQLPKDRFSAERLKGVDSTLKIQPAELGDSAVYLCASSLQGFDDTQYFGPGTRLTVL.

This rearrangement joins TRBV5-1 to TRBJ2-1, with TRBD2 matching over 9 bases. Looked up from germline, CDR1 is SGHRS and CDR2 is YFSETQ. V gave up 4 bases and J gave up 10 bases; unmatched junction bases: 15. The CDR3 runs 16 residues. The CDR3 spells CASSPATSGLLSEQFF. The CDR3 region has the DNA TGCGCCAGCAGCCCGGCTACTAGCGGGCTCCTATCCGAGCAGTTCTTC.

The J gene is TRBJ2-2, the V gene TRBV7-4; D is ambiguous. V lost 5 bases and J 6 bases, leaving 16 bases between the germline ends. CDR1 SGHVT and CDR2 SQSDAQ come from the germline V gene. The CDR3 covers 15 residues. This CDR3 is CASSLDSRVPGELFF. Here the CDR3 DNA reads TGTGCCAGCAGCCTCGATTCTCGGGTGCCCGGGGAGCTGTTTTTT.

Here the CDR3 reads CASSLAAGAYEQYF. The CDR3 nucleotides are TGTGCCAGCAGCTTGGCGGCTGGGGCCTACGAGCAGTACTTC. The V and J genes are TRBV5-4 and TRBJ2-7; unclear D gene. Germline CDR1 and CDR2: SGHNT and YYREEE (reference sequence). This CDR3 region has 14 residues. Trimming left V 0 bases short and J 2 bases short, with 9 bases between. Variable domain in full (rest from reference TRBV5-4 and TRBJ2-7): ETGVTQSPTHLIKTRGQQVTLRCSSQSGHNTVSWYQQALGQGPQFIFQYYREEENGRGNFPPRFSGLQFPNYSSELNVNALELDDSALYLCASSLAAGAYEQYFGPGTRLTVT.

This clone was seen a single time. The chain combines TRBV6-5 with TRBJ1-2; the D gene is possibly TRBD1 (5 bases). CDR3 length: 13 residues. V dropped 6 bases and J dropped 3 bases, with 11 bases sitting between them. CDR1 is MNHEY, CDR2 SVGAGI, per germline. CDR3 bases: TGTGCCAGCAGAACCGACAGAGACTATGGCTACACCTTC. It translates to CASRTDRDYGYTF.

This sequence joins TRBV11-3 and TRBJ2-1; 8 positions match TRBD2. CDR3 size: 16 residues. CDR1 is SGHNT and CDR2 is YENEEA in the germline V gene. With V trimmed by 0 bases and J by 4 bases, 5 bases remained unmatched. DNA of the CDR3: TGTGCCAGCAGCTTAGATGGAGTAGCGGGATACAATGAGCAGTTCTTC. It encodes CASSLDGVAGYNEQFF.

The rearrangement links TRBV6-4 to TRBJ2-7; D is possibly TRBD1 (5 bases). The V end lost 9 bases, the J end lost 2 bases, and 5 bases lay between the germline ends. This CDR3 region has 10 residues. Germline lookup yields CDR1 MRHNA and CDR2 SNTAGT. Here the CDR3 reads CARTAYEQYF. The CDR3 nucleotides read TGTGCCAGGACAGCCTACGAGCAGTACTTC.

The rearrangement uses TRBV18 and TRBJ1-2; no definite D call. The CDR3 spans 13 residues. Germline V gives CDR1 KGHSH, CDR2 LQKENI. V shed 1 base and J shed 4 bases, with 7 bases lying between them. CDR3 coding DNA: TGTGCCAGCTCACCACAGGACCGCTATGGCTACACCTTC. Its translation: CASSPQDRYGYTF. Full variable domain (rest looked up from reference TRBV18 and TRBJ1-2): NAGVMQNPRHLVRRRGQEARLRCSPMKGHSHVYWYRQLPEEGLKFMVYLQKENIIDESGMPKERFSAEFPKEGPSILRIQQVVRGDSAAYFCASSPQDRYGYTFGSGTRLTVV.

V is TRBV19 and J is TRBJ1-1, with TRBD1 as a possible D gene (6 bases). Germline CDR1 LNHDA, CDR2 SQIVND (reference sequence). This CDR3 contains 14 residues. V lost 4 bases and J 4 bases, leaving 13 bases between the germline ends. The CDR3 DNA reads as TGTGCCAGTAGTAAGGTGACAGGTGTCACTGAAGCTTTCTTT. Protein product: CASSKVTGVTEAFF. The full variable domain, completed using reference TRBV19 and TRBJ1-1, is DGGITQSPKYLFRKEGQNVTLSCEQNLNHDAMYWYRQDPGQGLRLIYYSQIVNDFQKGDIAEGYSVSREKKESFPLTVTSAQKNPTAFYLCASSKVTGVTEAFFGQGTRLTVV.

The chain recombines TRBV19 with TRBJ1-2, with 8 bases identical to TRBD1. V lost 0 bases and J lost 3; bases outside the gene matches: 6. This CDR3 region has 16 residues. Germline CDR1 and CDR2: LNHDA and SQIVND (reference sequence). This CDR3 reads CASSIDHGTGYYGYTF. The CDR3 DNA is TGTGCCAGTAGTATAGATCACGGGACAGGCTACTATGGCTACACCTTC.

J is TRBJ2-4 and V is TRBV21-1; the table's TRBD1 call for D was not verified on the DNA. TRBV21-1 is noted as a pseudogene. This CDR3 contains 15 residues. DNA of the CDR3: TGTGCCATCAGATCTGGGGGCGGAACCAAAAACATTCAGTACTTC. It translates to CAIRSGGGTKNIQYF.

This sequence joins TRBV10-3 and TRBJ1-2; D is unclear. V lost 9 bases and J 4 bases, leaving 18 bases between the germline ends. The CDR3 is 14 residues long. The germline gives CDR1 ENHRY, CDR2 SYGVKD. The CDR3 bases are TGTGCCATGCAAAGAGAGGATTTCGGCTATGGCTACACCTTC. It specifies CAMQREDFGYGYTF.

The chain has TRBV7-3 and TRBJ1-3; D remains ambiguous. Trimming removed 0 bases from V and 0 bases from J, with 9 bases in between. Germline loops: CDR1 SGHTA, CDR2 FQGTGA. The CDR3 sequence is 16 residues long. The CDR3 here is CASSLTDLLSGNTIYF. CDR3 sequence (DNA): TGTGCCAGCAGCTTAACCGATCTCCTCTCTGGAAACACCATATATTTT.